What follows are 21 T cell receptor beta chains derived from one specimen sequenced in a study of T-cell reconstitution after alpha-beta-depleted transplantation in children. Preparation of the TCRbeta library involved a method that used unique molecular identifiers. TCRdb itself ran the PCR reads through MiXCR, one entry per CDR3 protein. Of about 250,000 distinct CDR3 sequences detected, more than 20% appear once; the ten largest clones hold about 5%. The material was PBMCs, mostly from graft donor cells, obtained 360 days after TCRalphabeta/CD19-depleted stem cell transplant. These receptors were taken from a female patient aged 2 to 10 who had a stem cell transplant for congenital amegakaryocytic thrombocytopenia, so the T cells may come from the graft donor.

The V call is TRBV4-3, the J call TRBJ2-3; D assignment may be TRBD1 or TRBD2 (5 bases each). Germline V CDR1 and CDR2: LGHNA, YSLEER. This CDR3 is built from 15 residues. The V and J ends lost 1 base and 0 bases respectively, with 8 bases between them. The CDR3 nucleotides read TGCGCCAGCAGCCAAGTCCGGGACAGCACAGATACGCAGTATTTT. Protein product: CASSQVRDSTDTQYF.

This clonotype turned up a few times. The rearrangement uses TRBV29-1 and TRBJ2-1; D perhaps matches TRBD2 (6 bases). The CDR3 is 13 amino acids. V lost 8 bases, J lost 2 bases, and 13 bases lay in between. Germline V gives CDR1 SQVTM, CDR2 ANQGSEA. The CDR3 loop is CSTARGTYNEQFF. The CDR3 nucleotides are TGCAGCACTGCCCGGGGGACCTACAATGAGCAGTTCTTC.

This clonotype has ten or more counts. The chain's CDR3 is CSATNYDGLMNTEAFF. The CDR3 bases are TGCAGTGCTACAAACTACGACGGACTCATGAACACTGAAGCTTTCTTT. The chain employs TRBV20-1 and TRBJ1-1; no definite D call. The CDR3 runs to 16 residues. The V end was cut by 4 bases, the J end by 0 bases, with 18 bases between. CDR1 and CDR2 (germline): DFQATT, SNEGSKA (reference sequence).

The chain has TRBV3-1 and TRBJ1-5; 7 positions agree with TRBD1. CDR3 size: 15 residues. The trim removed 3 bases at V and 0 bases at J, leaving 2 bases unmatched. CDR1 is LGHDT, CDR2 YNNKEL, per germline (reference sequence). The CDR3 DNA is TGTGCCAGCAGCCAGGGACAGATTAGCAATCAGCCCCAGCATTTT. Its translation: CASSQGQISNQPQHF.

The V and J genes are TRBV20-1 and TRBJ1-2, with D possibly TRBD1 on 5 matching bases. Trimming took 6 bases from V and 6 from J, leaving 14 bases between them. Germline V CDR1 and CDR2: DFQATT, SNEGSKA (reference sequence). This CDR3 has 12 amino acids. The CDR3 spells CSATSGWDGYTF. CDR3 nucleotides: TGCAGTGCAACCTCAGGGTGGGATGGCTACACCTTC.

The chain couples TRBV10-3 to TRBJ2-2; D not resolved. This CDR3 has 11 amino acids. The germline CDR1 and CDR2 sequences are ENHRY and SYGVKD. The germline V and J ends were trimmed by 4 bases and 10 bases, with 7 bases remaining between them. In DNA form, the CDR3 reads TGTGCCATCAGTGTCTTAGCGGAGCTGTTTTTT. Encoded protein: CAISVLAELFF.

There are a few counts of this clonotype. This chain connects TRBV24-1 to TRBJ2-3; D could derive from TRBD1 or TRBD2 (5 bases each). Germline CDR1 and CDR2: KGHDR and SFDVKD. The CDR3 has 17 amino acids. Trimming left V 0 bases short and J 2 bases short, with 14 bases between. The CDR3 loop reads CATSDLGTTDPTDTQYF. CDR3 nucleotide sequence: TGTGCCACCAGTGATTTGGGGACGACTGACCCCACAGATACGCAGTATTTT.

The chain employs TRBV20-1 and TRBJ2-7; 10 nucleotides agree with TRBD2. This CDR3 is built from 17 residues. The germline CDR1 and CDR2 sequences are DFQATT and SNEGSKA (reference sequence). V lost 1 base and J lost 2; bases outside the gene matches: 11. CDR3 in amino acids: CSARGTWTSGVAYEQYF. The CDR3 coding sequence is TGCAGTGCTAGAGGAACTTGGACTAGCGGAGTGGCCTACGAGCAGTACTTC.

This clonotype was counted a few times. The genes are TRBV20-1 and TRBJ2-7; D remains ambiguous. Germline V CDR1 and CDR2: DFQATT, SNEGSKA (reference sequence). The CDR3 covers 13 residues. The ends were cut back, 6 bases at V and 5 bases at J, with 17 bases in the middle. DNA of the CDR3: TGCAGTGCGGACCGGTCTGGGATGGACGAGCAGTACTTC. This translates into CSADRSGMDEQYF.

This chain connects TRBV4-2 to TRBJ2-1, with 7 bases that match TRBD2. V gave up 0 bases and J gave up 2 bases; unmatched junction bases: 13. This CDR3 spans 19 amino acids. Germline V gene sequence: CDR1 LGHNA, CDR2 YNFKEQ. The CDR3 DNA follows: TGTGCCAGCAGCCAAGAGCGTTGGTTAGCGGGCCTCCCCTACAATGAGCAGTTCTTC. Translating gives CASSQERWLAGLPYNEQFF.

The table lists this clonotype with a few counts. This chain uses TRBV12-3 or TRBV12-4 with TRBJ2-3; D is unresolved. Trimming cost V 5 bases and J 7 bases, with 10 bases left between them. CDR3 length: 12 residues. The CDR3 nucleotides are TGTGCCAGCAGTCCGAGAGGATATACGCAGTATTTT. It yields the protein CASSPRGYTQYF.

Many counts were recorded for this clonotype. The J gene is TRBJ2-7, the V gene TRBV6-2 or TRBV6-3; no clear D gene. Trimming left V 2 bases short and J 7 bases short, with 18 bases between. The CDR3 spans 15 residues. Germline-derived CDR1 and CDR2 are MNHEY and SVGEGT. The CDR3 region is CASSYIFLGPGEQYF. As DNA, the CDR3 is TGTGCCAGCAGTTACATCTTCTTAGGGCCGGGTGAGCAGTACTTC.

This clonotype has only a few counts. The DNA of the CDR3 is TGTGCCAGCAGCTTATTTGGGACAGGGAACACCGGGGAGCTGTTTTTT. The encoded protein is CASSLFGTGNTGELFF. V and J are TRBV7-3 and TRBJ2-2; 8 nucleotides align to TRBD1. Germline trimming cut 2 bases from V and 1 base from J; bases unmatched to any gene: 3. CDR1 is SGHTA and CDR2 is FQGTGA in the germline V gene. CDR3 length: 16 amino acids. The full variable domain, in which reference TRBV7-3 and TRBJ2-2 provide the parts outside the CDR3, is GAGVSQTPSNKVTEKGKYVELRCDPISGHTALYWYRQSLGQGPEFLIYFQGTGAADDSGLPNDRFFAVRPEGSVSTLKIQRTERGDSAVYLCASSLFGTGNTGELFFGEGSRLTVL.

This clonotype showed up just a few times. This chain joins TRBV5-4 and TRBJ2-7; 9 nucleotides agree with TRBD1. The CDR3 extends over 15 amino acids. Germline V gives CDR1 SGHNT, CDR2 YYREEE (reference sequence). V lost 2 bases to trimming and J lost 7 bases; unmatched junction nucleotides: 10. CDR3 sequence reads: CASSFVGQGPREQYF. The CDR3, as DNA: TGTGCCAGCAGCTTTGTGGGACAGGGACCGAGGGAGCAGTACTTC. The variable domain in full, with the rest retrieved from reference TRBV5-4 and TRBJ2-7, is ETGVTQSPTHLIKTRGQQVTLRCSSQSGHNTVSWYQQALGQGPQFIFQYYREEENGRGNFPPRFSGLQFPNYSSELNVNALELDDSALYLCASSFVGQGPREQYFGPGTRLTVT.

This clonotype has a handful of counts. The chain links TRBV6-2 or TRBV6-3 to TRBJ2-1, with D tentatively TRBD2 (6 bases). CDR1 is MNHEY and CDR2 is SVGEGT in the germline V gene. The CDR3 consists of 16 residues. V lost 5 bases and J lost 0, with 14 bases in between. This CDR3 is CASSPDYRYSYNEQFF. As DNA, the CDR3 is TGTGCCAGCAGTCCGGACTATCGCTACTCCTACAATGAGCAGTTCTTC.

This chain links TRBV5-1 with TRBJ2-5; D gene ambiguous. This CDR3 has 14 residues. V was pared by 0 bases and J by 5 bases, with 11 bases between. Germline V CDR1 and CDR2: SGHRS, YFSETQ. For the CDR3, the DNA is TGCGCCAGCAGCTTGGAACGTCGCAGGGAGACCCAGTACTTC. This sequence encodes CASSLERRRETQYF.

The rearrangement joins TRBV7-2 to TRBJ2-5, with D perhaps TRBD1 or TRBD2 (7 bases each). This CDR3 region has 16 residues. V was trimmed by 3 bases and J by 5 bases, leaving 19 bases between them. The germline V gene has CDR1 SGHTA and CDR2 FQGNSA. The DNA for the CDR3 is TGTGCCAGCAGCTTGACAGGGACCAAGGGGGGGGAGACCCAGTACTTC. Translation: CASSLTGTKGGETQYF.

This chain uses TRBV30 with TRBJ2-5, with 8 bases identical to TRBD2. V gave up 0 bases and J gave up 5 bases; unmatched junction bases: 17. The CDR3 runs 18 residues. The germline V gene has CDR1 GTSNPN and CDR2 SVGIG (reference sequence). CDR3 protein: CAWSVWFGLGGAEETQYF. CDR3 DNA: TGTGCCTGGAGTGTTTGGTTCGGGCTCGGGGGGGCCGAGGAGACCCAGTACTTC.

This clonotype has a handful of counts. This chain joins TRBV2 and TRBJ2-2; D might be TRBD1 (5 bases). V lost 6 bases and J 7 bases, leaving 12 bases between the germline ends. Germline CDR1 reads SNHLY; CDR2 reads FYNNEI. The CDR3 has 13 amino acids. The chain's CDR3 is CASRRRAHGELFF. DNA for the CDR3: TGTGCCAGCAGGCGCAGGGCCCACGGGGAGCTGTTTTTT. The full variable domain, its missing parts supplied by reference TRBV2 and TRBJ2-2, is EPEVTQTPSHQVTQMGQEVILRCVPISNHLYFYWYRQILGQKVEFLVSFYNNEISEKSEIFDDQFSVERPDGSNFTLKIRSTKLEDSAMYFCASRRRAHGELFFGEGSRLTVL.

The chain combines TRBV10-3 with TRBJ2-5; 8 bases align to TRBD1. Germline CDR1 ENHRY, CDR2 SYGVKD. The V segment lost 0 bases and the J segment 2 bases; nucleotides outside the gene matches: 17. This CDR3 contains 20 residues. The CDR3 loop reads CAISESHSNSDRVQQETQYF. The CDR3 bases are TGTGCCATCAGTGAGTCTCATTCCAACTCGGACAGGGTCCAACAAGAGACCCAGTACTTC.

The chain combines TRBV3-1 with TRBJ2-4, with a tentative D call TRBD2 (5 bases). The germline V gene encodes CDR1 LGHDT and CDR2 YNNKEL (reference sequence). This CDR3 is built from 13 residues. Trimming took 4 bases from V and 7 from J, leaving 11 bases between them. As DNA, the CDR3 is TGTGCCAGCAGCCGACGAGGGCAGAACATTCAGTACTTC. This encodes CASSRRGQNIQYF.